This T cell receptor beta chain was identified during a study of cytotoxic CD8 clonotypes in ibrutinib-treated CLL. On the study more broadly: Response sampling took place at median approximately 11 months of treatment, range 6 to 36.

Clones were sequenced by immunoSEQ multiplex PCR, and TCRdb holds only the in-frame ones, with some missing. The sample consists of more than 85,000 clones, around 77% of them appearing once. This CDR3 region has 13 residues. CDR1 is SEHNR, CDR2 FQNEAQ, per germline (reference sequence). V shed 5 bases and J shed 5 bases, with 11 bases lying between them. Study-wide findings and caveats: Sample timing was unmatched between remission and later-progressing patients; lymph nodes unstudied. Under treatment, the uncommon public clonotypes either contracted or remained stable. While tracking circulating CD8+ T-cell counts, baseline clonality exceeded that of age-matched healthy donors.

This clone was detected only once. Its antigen is not known. The sequenced sample was PBMCs, obtained after 24 months of ibrutinib treatment. The TCR originated in a human donor with chronic lymphocytic leukemia. The rearrangement uses TRBV7-9 and TRBJ2-3; D is tentatively TRBD1 or TRBD2 (5 bases each). CDR3 nucleotide sequence: TGTGCCAGCAGCGTCGGGACCGGAGATACGCAGTATTTT. It is translated as CASSVGTGDTQYF.